This T cell receptor beta chain was documented in a study of cytotoxic CD8 clonotypes in ibrutinib-treated CLL. Turning to the study itself: Partial response occurred in approximately 24 patients and complete response in 2; at median roughly 72 months, about 14 remained remitted and some 12 progressed.

The junction had 8 bases not matched to a gene; V was cut back by 5 bases and J by 10 bases. This CDR3 has 14 amino acids. Germline CDR1 reads MNHEY; CDR2 reads SVGAGI. Researchers set a sequencing depth target of 1 in 200,000 to 1 in 1 million T cells. Clones were sequenced by immunoSEQ multiplex PCR, and TCRdb holds only the in-frame ones, with some missing. The data contain under 150,000 clones, approximately 80% of them singletons. The TCR sequence derives from a human donor with chronic lymphocytic leukemia. Sequenced material: PBMCs, taken after 24 months of ibrutinib treatment. The chain employs TRBV6-5 and TRBJ1-1; 12 bases are shared with TRBD1. The CDR3 bases are TGTGCCAGCAGTATCGGGACAGGGGGCCGTCCAGCTTTCTTT. It is translated as CASSIGTGGRPAFF.